This T cell receptor beta chain was obtained from a study of response to subunit inactivated influenza vaccine. V dropped 2 bases and J dropped 3; count of bases not matched to a gene: 7. Per the germline V gene, CDR1 is LNHNV and CDR2 is YYDKDF (reference sequence). There are 15 residues in the CDR3. A single record per CDR3 protein comes from TCRdb applying MiXCR to the RT-PCR reads. Altogether around 500,000 distinct CDR3 sequences are present, 10% to 11% being singletons, with the ten largest covering approximately 12%. Comment on this clonotype: Its cognate antigen is unknown.

Study findings and constraints: Only a handful of new T cells, the authors suggested, are recruited with each seasonal influenza vaccination.

Sequenced material: PBMCs from blood, taken 40 to 50 days after vaccination. The sequence came from a man aged 50 or older who received an inactivated influenza vaccine. V and J are TRBV15 and TRBJ2-7, with 7 bases fitting TRBD1. The CDR3 DNA reads as TGTGCCACCAGCAGATCAAGGGGGCAGCTCTACGAGCAGTACTTC. It yields the protein CATSRSRGQLYEQYF.